This T cell receptor beta chain derives from a study of CD8 T cells in Susac syndrome. RNA totalling roughly 0.5 to 1 ug underwent reverse transcription with random hexamers. TCRdb itself ran the immunoSEQ multiplex PCR reads through MiXCR, one entry per CDR3 protein. Of 170,000 or so distinct CDR3 sequences detected, about 96% appear once; the ten largest clones hold 0.1% to 0.15%. CD8+ and CD4+ T cells circulating in blood were sequenced for TCR beta. This CDR3 has 13 residues. Germline assignment: CDR1 SQVTM and CDR2 ANQGSEA. V lost 6 bases, J lost 0 bases, and 10 bases lay in between. The TCR sequence derives from a human donor with Susac syndrome. Sequenced input: CD4+ T cells from PBMCs. The V gene is TRBV29-1, the J gene TRBJ2-3; D gene unclear. The CDR3 coding sequence is TGCAGCGTCGCACCTCAAAGCACAGATACGCAGTATTTT. The encoded protein is CSVAPQSTDTQYF.